This T cell receptor (beta chain) is drawn from a study of shared clonotypes between healthy human individuals. Donors comprised healthy HIV-negative adults lacking recent acute infections or vaccinations. CD4+ cells were split into CD45RA+ naive and CD45RA-negative memory subsets. Study-level results: Few donors restricted represented genetic and exposure-history diversity. Sequencing depth was predicted to influence how clonotypes are shared among donors.

From germline, CDR1 is LNHDA and CDR2 SQIVND (reference sequence). The V gene end was trimmed by 7 bases and the J gene end by 8 bases; junction bases not matched to a gene: 8. This CDR3 contains 15 residues. Generated by immunoSEQ multiplex PCR, the TCRdb table keeps only in-frame clones and is missing some. The sample contains about 2.3 million clones, 80% to 95% of which appear only once. To note about this clone: As yet, its antigen is unknown.

Source material: naive CD4+ T cells from PBMCs. Subset defined: CD45RA+ positively selected. The rearrangement uses TRBV19 and TRBJ2-1; TRBD2 aligns across 13 bases. This clonotype was obtained from a man younger than 30 in good health. Some clones in this sample may be carry-over from other donors' samples. CDR3 protein: CASTGWTSGSDEQFF. The CDR3, as DNA: TGTGCCAGTACCGGGTGGACTAGCGGGAGCGATGAGCAGTTCTTC.